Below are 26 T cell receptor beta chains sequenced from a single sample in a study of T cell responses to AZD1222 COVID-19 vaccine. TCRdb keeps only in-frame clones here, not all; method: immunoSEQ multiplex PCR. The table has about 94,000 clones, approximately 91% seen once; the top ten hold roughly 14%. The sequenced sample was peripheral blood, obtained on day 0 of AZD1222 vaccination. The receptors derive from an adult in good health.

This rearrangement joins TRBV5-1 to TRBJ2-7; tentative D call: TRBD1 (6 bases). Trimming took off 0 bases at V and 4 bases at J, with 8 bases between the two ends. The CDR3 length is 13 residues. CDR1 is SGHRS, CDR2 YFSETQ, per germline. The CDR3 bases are TGCGCCAGCAGCTTGGACAGGGCTTACGAGCAGTACTTC. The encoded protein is CASSLDRAYEQYF.

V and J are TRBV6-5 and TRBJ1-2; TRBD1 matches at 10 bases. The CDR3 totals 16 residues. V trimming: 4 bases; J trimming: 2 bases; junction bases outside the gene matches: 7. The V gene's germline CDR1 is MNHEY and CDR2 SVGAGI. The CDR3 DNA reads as TGTGCCAGCAGTTTCGTCAGGACAGGGGGAAACTATGGCTACACCTTC. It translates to CASSFVRTGGNYGYTF.

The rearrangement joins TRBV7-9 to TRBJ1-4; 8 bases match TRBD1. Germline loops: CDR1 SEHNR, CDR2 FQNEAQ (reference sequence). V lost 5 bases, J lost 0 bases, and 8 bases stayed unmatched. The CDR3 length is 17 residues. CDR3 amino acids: CASSPGTGRPTNEKLFF. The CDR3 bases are TGTGCCAGCAGCCCGGGGACAGGAAGACCAACTAATGAAAAACTGTTTTTT.

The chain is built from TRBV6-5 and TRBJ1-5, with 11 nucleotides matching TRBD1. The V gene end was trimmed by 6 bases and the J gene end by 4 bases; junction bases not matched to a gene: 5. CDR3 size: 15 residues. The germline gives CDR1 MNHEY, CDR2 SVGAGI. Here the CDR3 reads CASRTDRGQNQPQHF. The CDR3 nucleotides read TGTGCCAGCAGGACGGACAGGGGGCAGAATCAGCCCCAGCATTTT.

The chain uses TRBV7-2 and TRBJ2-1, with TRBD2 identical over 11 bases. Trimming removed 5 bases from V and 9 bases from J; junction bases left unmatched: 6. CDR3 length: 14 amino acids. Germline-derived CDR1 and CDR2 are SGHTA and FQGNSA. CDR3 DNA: TGTGCCAGCAGCCCTTCACTAGCGGGGGCTGAGCAGTTCTTC. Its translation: CASSPSLAGAEQFF.

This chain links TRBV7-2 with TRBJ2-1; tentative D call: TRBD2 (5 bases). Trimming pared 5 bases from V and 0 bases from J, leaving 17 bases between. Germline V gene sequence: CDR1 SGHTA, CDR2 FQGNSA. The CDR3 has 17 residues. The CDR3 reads CASSPFIPGSSYNEQFF. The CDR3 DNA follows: TGTGCCAGCAGCCCCTTCATTCCGGGAAGCTCCTACAATGAGCAGTTCTTC.

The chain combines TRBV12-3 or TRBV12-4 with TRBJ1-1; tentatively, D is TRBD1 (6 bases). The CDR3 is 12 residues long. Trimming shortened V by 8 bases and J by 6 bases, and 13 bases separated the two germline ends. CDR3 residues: CASGNRAAEAFF. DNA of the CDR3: TGTGCCAGCGGGAACAGGGCGGCTGAAGCTTTCTTT.

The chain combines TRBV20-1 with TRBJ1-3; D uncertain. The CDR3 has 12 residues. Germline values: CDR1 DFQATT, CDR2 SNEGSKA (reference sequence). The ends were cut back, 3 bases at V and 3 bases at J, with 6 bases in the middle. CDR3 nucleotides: TGCAGTGCTAGTCCGGATGGAAACACCATATATTTT. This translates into CSASPDGNTIYF.

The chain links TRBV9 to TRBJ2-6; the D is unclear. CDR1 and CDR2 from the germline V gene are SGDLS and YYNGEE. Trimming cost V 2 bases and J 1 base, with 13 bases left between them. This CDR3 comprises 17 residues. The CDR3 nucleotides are TGTGCCAGCAGCGTGCCGATATCCGGTTCTGGGGCCAACGTCCTGACTTTC. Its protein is CASSVPISGSGANVLTF.

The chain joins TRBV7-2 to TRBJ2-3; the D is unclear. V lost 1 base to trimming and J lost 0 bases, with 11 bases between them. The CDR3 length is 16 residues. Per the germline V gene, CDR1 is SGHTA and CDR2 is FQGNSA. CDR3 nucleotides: TGTGCCAGCAGCTTAGACAGATCGACTAGCACAGATACGCAGTATTTT. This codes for CASSLDRSTSTDTQYF.

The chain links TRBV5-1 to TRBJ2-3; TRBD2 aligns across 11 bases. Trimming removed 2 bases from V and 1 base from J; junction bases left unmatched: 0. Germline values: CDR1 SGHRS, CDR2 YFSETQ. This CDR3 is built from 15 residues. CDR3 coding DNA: TGCGCCAGCAGCTTTAGCGGGGGGGGCACAGATACGCAGTATTTT. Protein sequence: CASSFSGGGTDTQYF.

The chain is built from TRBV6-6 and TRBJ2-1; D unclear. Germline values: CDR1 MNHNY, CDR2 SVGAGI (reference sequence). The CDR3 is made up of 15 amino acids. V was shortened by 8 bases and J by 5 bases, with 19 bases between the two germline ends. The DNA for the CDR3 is TGTGCCAGCCTTCCCCCCAGCGACCGAGACAATGAGCAGTTCTTC. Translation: CASLPPSDRDNEQFF.

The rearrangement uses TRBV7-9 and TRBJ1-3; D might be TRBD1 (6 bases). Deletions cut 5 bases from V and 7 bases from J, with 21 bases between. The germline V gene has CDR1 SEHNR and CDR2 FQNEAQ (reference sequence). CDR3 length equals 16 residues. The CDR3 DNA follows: TGTGCCAGCAGCCCATCAGGGGACCCTCTGTGGAACACCATATATTTT. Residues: CASSPSGDPLWNTIYF.

The CDR3 DNA reads TGTGCCAGCAGCTTAAGGACAGGGGCGTCGGAGACCCAGTACTTC. It is translated as CASSLRTGASETQYF. The V call is TRBV11-3, the J call TRBJ2-5; 9 bases fit TRBD1. The CDR3 sequence is 15 residues long. CDR1 and CDR2 from the germline V gene are SGHNT and YENEEA. V shed 2 bases and J 5 bases; nucleotides not matched to a gene: 6.

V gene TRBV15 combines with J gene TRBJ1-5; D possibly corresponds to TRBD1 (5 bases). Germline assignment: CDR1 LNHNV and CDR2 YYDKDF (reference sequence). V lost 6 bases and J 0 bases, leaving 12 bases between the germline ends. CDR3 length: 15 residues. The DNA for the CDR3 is TGTGCCACCAGTAGGGACCTCCTTAGCAATCAGCCCCAGCATTTT. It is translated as CATSRDLLSNQPQHF.

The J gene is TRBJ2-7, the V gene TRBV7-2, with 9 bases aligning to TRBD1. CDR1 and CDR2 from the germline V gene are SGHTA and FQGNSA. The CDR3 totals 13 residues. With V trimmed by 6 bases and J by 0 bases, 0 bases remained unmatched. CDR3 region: CASRTGGSYEQYF. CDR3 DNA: TGTGCCAGCAGGACAGGGGGCTCCTACGAGCAGTACTTC. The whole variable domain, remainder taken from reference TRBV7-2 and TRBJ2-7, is GAGVSQSPSNKVTEKGKDVELRCDPISGHTALYWYRQSLGQGLEFLIYFQGNSAPDKSGLPSDRFSAERTGGSVSTLTIQRTQQEDSAVYLCASRTGGSYEQYFGPGTRLTVT.

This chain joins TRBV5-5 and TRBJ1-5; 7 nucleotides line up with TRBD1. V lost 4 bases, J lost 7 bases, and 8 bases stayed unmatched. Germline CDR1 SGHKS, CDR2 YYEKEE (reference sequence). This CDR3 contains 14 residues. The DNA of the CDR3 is TGTGCCAGCAGCGGCGAGACAGGGACGCAGCCCCAGCATTTT. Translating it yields CASSGETGTQPQHF.

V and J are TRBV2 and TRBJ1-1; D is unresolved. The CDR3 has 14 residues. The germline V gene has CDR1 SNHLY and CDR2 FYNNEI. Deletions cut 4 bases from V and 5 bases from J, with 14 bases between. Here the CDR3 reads CASSGSESKTEAFF. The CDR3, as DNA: TGTGCCAGCAGTGGCTCGGAGTCTAAGACTGAAGCTTTCTTT.

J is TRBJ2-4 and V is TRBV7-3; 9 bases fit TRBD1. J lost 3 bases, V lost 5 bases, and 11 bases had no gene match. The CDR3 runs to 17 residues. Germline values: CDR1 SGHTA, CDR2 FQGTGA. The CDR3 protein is CASSPAGQGAHKNIQYF. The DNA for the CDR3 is TGTGCCAGCAGCCCGGCGGGACAGGGTGCACACAAAAACATTCAGTACTTC.

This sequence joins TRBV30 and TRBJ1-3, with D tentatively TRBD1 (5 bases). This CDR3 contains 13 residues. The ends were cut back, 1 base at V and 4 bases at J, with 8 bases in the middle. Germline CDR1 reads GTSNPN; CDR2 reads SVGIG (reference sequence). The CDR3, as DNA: TGTGCCTGGAGTGGAGGGACGGGAAACACCATATATTTT. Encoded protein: CAWSGGTGNTIYF. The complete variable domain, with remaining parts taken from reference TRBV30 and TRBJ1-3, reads SQTIHQWPATLVQPVGSPLSLECTVEGTSNPNLYWYRQAAGRGLQLLFYSVGIGQISSEVPQNLSASRPQDRQFILSSKKLLLSDSGFYLCAWSGGTGNTIYFGEGSWLTVV.

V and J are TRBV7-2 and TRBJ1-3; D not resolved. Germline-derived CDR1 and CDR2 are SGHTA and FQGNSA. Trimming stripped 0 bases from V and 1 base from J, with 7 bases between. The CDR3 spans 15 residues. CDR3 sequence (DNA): TGTGCCAGCAGCTTAGCGAGGGTATCTGGAAACACCATATATTTT. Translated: CASSLARVSGNTIYF.

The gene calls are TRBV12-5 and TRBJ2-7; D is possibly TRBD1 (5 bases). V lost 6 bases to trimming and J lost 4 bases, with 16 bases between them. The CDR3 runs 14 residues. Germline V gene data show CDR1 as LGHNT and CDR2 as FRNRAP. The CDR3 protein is CASGSSPGRYEQYF. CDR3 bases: TGTGCTAGTGGCTCCAGTCCAGGGCGATACGAGCAGTACTTC. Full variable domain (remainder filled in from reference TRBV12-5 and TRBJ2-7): DARVTQTPRHKVTEMGQEVTMRCQPILGHNTVFWYRQTMMQGLELLAYFRNRAPLDDSGMPKDRFSAEMPDATLATLKIQPSEPRDSAVYFCASGSSPGRYEQYFGPGTRLTVT.

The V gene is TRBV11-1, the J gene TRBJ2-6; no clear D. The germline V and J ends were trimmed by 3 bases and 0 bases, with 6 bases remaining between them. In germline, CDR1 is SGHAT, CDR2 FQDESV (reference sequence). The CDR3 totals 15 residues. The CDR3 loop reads CASSFWNSGANVLTF. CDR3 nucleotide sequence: TGTGCCAGCAGCTTCTGGAACTCTGGGGCCAACGTCCTGACTTTC.

CDR3 protein: CASSGQRQETQYF. The CDR3 region has the DNA TGTGCCAGTTCCGGACAGCGGCAAGAGACCCAGTACTTC. This rearrangement joins TRBV5-4 to TRBJ2-5; D may be TRBD1 (6 bases). The CDR3 contains 13 residues. V lost 8 bases and J 2 bases, leaving 13 bases between the germline ends. Germline CDR1 reads SGHNT; CDR2 reads YYREEE (reference sequence).

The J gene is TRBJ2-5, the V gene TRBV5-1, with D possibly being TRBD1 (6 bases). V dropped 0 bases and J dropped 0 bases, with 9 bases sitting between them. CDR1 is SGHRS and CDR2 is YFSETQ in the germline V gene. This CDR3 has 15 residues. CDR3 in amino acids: CASSLVGGDQETQYF. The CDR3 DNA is TGCGCCAGCAGCTTGGTTGGGGGCGACCAAGAGACCCAGTACTTC.

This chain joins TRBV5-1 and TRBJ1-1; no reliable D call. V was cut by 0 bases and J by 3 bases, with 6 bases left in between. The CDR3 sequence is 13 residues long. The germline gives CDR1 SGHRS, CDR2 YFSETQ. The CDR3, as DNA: TGCGCCAGCAGCTTGGAAAGAGACACTGAAGCTTTCTTT. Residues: CASSLERDTEAFF.